These 30 T cell receptor beta chains were sequenced from one sample in a study of tumor and adjacent non-tumor tissue in lung cancer. RNA was extracted from bulk tissue without any cell sorting. More than 3 cm separated this lung sample from the edge of the tumor. The library came from three nested PCR rounds adapted from ARM-PCR protocols. TCRdb called the multiplex PCR reads again in MiXCR, with one record for every CDR3 protein. Among about 80,000 distinct CDR3 sequences listed, 80% to 90% were seen once. The material sequenced was distant non-tumor lung tissue. The receptors originated from a man between 60 and 70 years old with non-small cell lung cancer.

On this clonotype: A much larger clone sits a single nucleotide away, making a read error possible. The rearrangement joins TRBV5-4 to TRBJ1-6; TRBD1 aligns across 7 bases. The CDR3 runs to 15 residues. Germline assignment: CDR1 SGHNT and CDR2 YYREEE (reference sequence). Here the CDR3 reads CASSLDTGVGSPLQF. In DNA, the CDR3 is TGTGCCAGCAGCTTGGACACAGGGGTAGGTTCACCCCTCCAGTTT. Based on the CDR3 plus reference TRBV5-4 and TRBJ1-6, the full variable domain is ETGVTQSPTHLIKTRGQQVTLRCSSQSGHNTVSWYQQALGQGPQFIFQYYREEENGRGNFPPRFSGLQFPNYSSELNVNALELDDSALYLCASSLDTGVGSPLQFGNGTRLTVT.

This clonotype showed up just a few times. No conserved phenylalanine or tryptophan is present at the end of the CDR3, so a read error is the likely explanation. The rearrangement uses TRBV29-1 and TRBJ2-3, with 9 nucleotides matching TRBD1. CDR1 is SQVTM, CDR2 ANQGSEA, per germline. The CDR3 is made up of 12 amino acids. The CDR3 DNA sequence: TGCAGCCTGGGACAGGGAGGAGATACACAGTATTTA. Translating it yields CSLGQGGDTQYL.

To note about this clonotype: This CDR3 fails to terminate in the conserved phenylalanine or tryptophan, so it likely reflects a read error. The limits of the CDR3 on the DNA are not certain, so only TCRdb's listed CDR3 is given. The J gene is TRBJ1-1, the V gene TRBV11-3; the table assigns TRBD1, which was not confirmed against the DNA. The CDR3 length is 16 residues, termini included. The germline V gene has CDR1 SGHNT and CDR2 YENEEA. CDR3 amino acids: CASSLDGYRVNTEAFI.

This clonotype occurred once. The conserved phenylalanine or tryptophan is not found at the CDR3 terminus, so this likely reflects a read error. It is unclear where the CDR3 begins or ends on the DNA, so no DNA is shown, and the CDR3 is as TCRdb lists it. The V call is TRBV20-1, the J call TRBJ2-1; TRBD2, the table's D call, was not compared with the DNA. The CDR3 is made up of 15 amino acids, end residues included. From germline, CDR1 is DFQATT and CDR2 SNEGSKA (reference sequence). This CDR3 reads CRRVRRGTSSYERFH.

A word on this clonotype: At one of its ends the junction is not consistent with the germline gene, which may arise from a read error. V and J are TRBV4-3 and TRBJ1-1, with D possibly matching TRBD1 (6 bases). Per the germline V gene, CDR1 is LGHNA and CDR2 is YSLEER. CDR3 size: 13 residues. The CDR3 protein is CASGTGSNTEALF. The CDR3 nucleotides are TGCGCCAGCGGTACAGGGTCAAACACTGAAGCTCTCTTT.

This clonotype rates as medium-sized. This chain uses TRBV11-3 with TRBJ2-7, with unresolved D. The CDR3 has 12 residues. The V gene lost 3 bases and the J gene lost 3 bases, with 6 bases spanning the gap. Germline V gene lookup returns CDR1 SGHNT and CDR2 YENEEA. In nucleotides, the CDR3 is TGTGCCAGCAGCTTGGGCATCTACGAGCAGTACTTC. Protein sequence: CASSLGIYEQYF.

Remarks on this clonotype: A read error is possible here, since a much larger clone lies one base away. The rearrangement joins TRBV7-9 to TRBJ2-1, with TRBD1 matching over 7 bases. In germline, CDR1 is SEHNR, CDR2 FQNEAQ (reference sequence). The length of the CDR3 is 13 residues. CDR3 sequence (DNA): TGTACCAGCAGTAAACAGGGGCACAATGAGCAGTTCTTC. This translates into CTSSKQGHNEQFF. The whole variable domain, remainder taken from reference TRBV7-9 and TRBJ2-1, is DTGVSQNPRHKITKRGQNVTFRCDPISEHNRLYWYRQTLGQGPEFLTYFQNEAQLEKSRLLSDRFSAERPKGSFSTLEIQRTEQGDSAMYLCTSSKQGHNEQFFGPGTRLTVL.

V and J are TRBV10-2 and TRBJ2-1, with D perhaps matching TRBD1 (6 bases). This CDR3 region has 11 residues. Trimming took off 10 bases at V and 9 bases at J, with 13 bases between the two ends. Germline V gene lookup returns CDR1 WSHSY and CDR2 SAAADI. CDR3 region: CATEATGEQFF. The CDR3 coding sequence is TGCGCCACGGAGGCGACAGGTGAGCAGTTCTTC.

Note on this clonotype: Lacking the conserved final phenylalanine or tryptophan, this CDR3 likely reflects a read error. V and J are TRBV4-1 and TRBJ2-1; D possibly corresponds to TRBD2 (5 bases). The CDR3 is made up of 18 amino acids. Germline V lookup: CDR1 MGHRA, CDR2 YSYEKL. V was clipped by 6 bases and J by 0 bases, with 21 bases between them. The CDR3 DNA is TGCGCCAGCAGATGGACTGGCGGGTCCGGCACCTCCTACAATGAGCAGTTCATC. As protein: CASRWTGGSGTSYNEQFI.

About this clonotype itself: A read error is likely, as this CDR3 ends without the conserved phenylalanine or tryptophan. The chain links TRBV5-6 to TRBJ1-1; 8 nucleotides agree with TRBD1. CDR3 length: 15 amino acids. The germline V gene has CDR1 SGHDT and CDR2 YYEEEE. The CDR3 loop is CTSSSRRAGGVQAFY. The DNA of the CDR3 is TGTACCAGTAGCTCACGGCGGGCAGGGGGCGTTCAGGCTTTCTAT.

On this clonotype: A read error may produce the germline difference seen at one junction end. The chain carries TRBV6-1 and TRBJ2-3, with a possible D match to TRBD1 (7 bases). Germline loops: CDR1 MNHNS, CDR2 SASEGT. This CDR3 has 15 residues. Here the CDR3 DNA reads TGTGCCGGCAGTAAAGGACCCCAGGGGGGTGATACGCAGTATTTT. This codes for CAGSKGPQGGDTQYF.

The J gene is TRBJ1-5, the V gene TRBV20-1, with TRBD2 as a possible D gene (6 bases). Gene TRBJ2-3 matches the end of the DNA better, so the J call may be wrong. Germline loops: CDR1 DFQATT, CDR2 SNEGSKA (reference sequence). This CDR3 comprises 14 residues. The CDR3, as DNA: TGCAGTGCTAAGTCTGGAGGGGTTGATCAGCCCCAGTATTTT. Amino acid sequence: CSAKSGGVDQPQYF.

For this clonotype: A junction end diverges from the germline sequence, so it may reflect a read error. The rearrangement links TRBV5-1 to TRBJ2-2, with D unresolved. Germline lookup yields CDR1 SGHRS and CDR2 YFSETQ. The CDR3 is 17 amino acids. In DNA, the CDR3 is TGCACCAGCAGCGAAAACTCCGAGACATCGAACACCGGGGAGCTGTTTTTT. Its protein product is CTSSENSETSNTGELFF.

This clonotype occurred once. The chain is built from TRBV11-2 and TRBJ2-5; 7 positions agree with TRBD1. The CDR3 loop spans 14 amino acids. V gave up 9 bases and J gave up 8 bases; unmatched junction bases: 15. Germline V CDR1 and CDR2: SGHAT, FQNNGV. CDR3 amino acids: CASTSGQVLETQYF. The DNA for the CDR3 is TGTGCCAGTACCTCCGGACAGGTTCTGGAAACCCAGTACTTC.

On this clonotype: One end of the junction varies from germline; a read error may be responsible. The chain couples TRBV6-1 to TRBJ2-5; 11 bases are shared with TRBD2. CDR3 size: 15 residues. Germline V lookup: CDR1 MNHNS, CDR2 SASEGT. CDR3 DNA: TGTACCAGCAGTGAACAAACTAGCGGGGGTAAGACACAGTACTTC. Translating it yields CTSSEQTSGGKTQYF.

This clonotype was seen a handful of times. A much larger clone sits a single nucleotide away, making a read error possible. The CDR3 DNA sequence: TGCAGTGCTAGCTCTCTGTCGCGAGGGGGCGATGAGCAGTTCTTC. Encoded protein: CSASSLSRGGDEQFF. This chain links TRBV20-1 with TRBJ2-1; 7 nucleotides agree with TRBD1. The CDR3 extends over 15 amino acids. V trimming: 3 bases; J trimming: 8 bases; junction bases outside the gene matches: 13. Germline V lookup: CDR1 DFQATT, CDR2 SNEGSKA (reference sequence).

This rearrangement joins TRBV7-8 to TRBJ1-1; D gene uncertain. The CDR3 is 15 residues long. Germline CDR1 SGHVS, CDR2 FQNEAQ. V lost 9 bases, J lost 7 bases, and 24 bases lay in between. This chain's CDR3 is CASSRKFGDGVEAFF. The CDR3 coding sequence is TGTGCCAGTAGTCGTAAATTCGGGGATGGAGTTGAAGCTTTCTTT.

A remark on this clonotype: One junction end disagrees with the germline gene, perhaps due to a read error. The chain recombines TRBV11-2 with TRBJ2-5; D may be TRBD2 (6 bases). This CDR3 comprises 13 residues. Germline V CDR1 and CDR2: SGHAT, FQNNGV. CDR3 residues: CTSSSTREGTQYF. As DNA, the CDR3 is TGTACCAGCAGCTCTACAAGGGAAGGGACTCAGTACTTC.

The CDR3 here is CASSPYGTINYEQYF. CDR3 nucleotides: TGTGCCAGCAGTCCTTATGGGACTATTAACTACGAGCAGTACTTC. V is TRBV9 and J is TRBJ2-7, with TRBD2 identical over 7 bases. The CDR3 runs to 15 residues. Germline-derived CDR1 and CDR2 are SGDLS and YYNGEE. J was trimmed by 3 bases and V by 5 bases; bases with no gene match: 11.

V usage is TRBV11-3 and J usage is TRBJ2-5, with D unresolved. CDR3 size: 11 residues. V was shortened by 10 bases and J by 0 bases, with 6 bases between the two germline ends. The V gene's germline CDR1 is SGHNT and CDR2 YENEEA. The DNA for the CDR3 is TGTGCCATGGTGCACCAAGAGACCCAGTACTTC. Its protein is CAMVHQETQYF.

This clonotype was counted only a few times. Germline and junction disagree at one end, which may indicate a read error. This chain joins TRBV6-5 and TRBJ2-6, with a tentative D call TRBD2 (6 bases). Germline V gene data show CDR1 as MNHEY and CDR2 as SVGAGI. The CDR3 has 17 amino acids. CDR3 nucleotides: TGTACCAGCGGCCTAACGGGAGCCAGCTCTGGGGCCAACGTCCTGACTTTC. Its translation is CTSGLTGASSGANVLTF.

A word on this clonotype: One end of the junction fails to match germline, which may point to a read error. The V call is TRBV6-1, the J call TRBJ2-5; D is ambiguous. The CDR3 is 11 amino acids. From germline, CDR1 is MNHNS and CDR2 SASEGT. The CDR3 is CVSISPETQYF. The CDR3 DNA follows: TGTGTCAGCATAAGTCCCGAGACCCAGTACTTT.

In its sample, this clonotype was seen once. The chain has TRBV20-1 and TRBJ2-2, with TRBD2 matching over 9 bases. The CDR3 has 15 amino acids. Germline loops: CDR1 DFQATT, CDR2 SNEGSKA (reference sequence). CDR3 bases: TGCAATGCCACACTAGCGGGCGGGACCACCGGGGAGCTGTTTTTT. Translating it yields CNATLAGGTTGELFF.

About this clonotype: One end of the junction does not line up with germline, which may come from a read error. V and J are TRBV7-9 and TRBJ1-2; 11 positions match TRBD1. Looked up from germline, CDR1 is SEHNR and CDR2 is FQNEAQ (reference sequence). The CDR3 length is 16 residues. Here the CDR3 reads CDSSPGQGALPFGYTF. The CDR3 coding sequence is TGTGACAGCAGCCCCGGACAGGGGGCCCTACCGTTCGGGTACACCTTC.

V usage is TRBV6-5 and J usage is TRBJ1-5; maybe TRBD1 (5 bases). Trimming took 5 bases from V and 7 from J, leaving 15 bases between them. CDR1 MNHEY and CDR2 SVGAGI come from the germline V gene. This CDR3 spans 14 amino acids. This CDR3 reads CASSRERGGQPQHF. In DNA form, the CDR3 reads TGTGCCAGCAGTCGGGAGAGGGGAGGACAGCCCCAGCATTTT.

Worth noting for this clonotype: Possible read error: a much larger clone is one base away. The chain combines TRBV6-6 with TRBJ1-1; 7 positions match TRBD1. CDR1 and CDR2 from the germline V gene are MNHNY and SVGAGI (reference sequence). J was trimmed by 4 bases and V by 7 bases; bases with no gene match: 12. The CDR3 runs 15 residues. In DNA, the CDR3 is TGTGCCAGCACCCTCACCGGGACAGTGAGCACTGAAGCTTTCTTT. This sequence encodes CASTLTGTVSTEAFF.

This chain links TRBV20-1 with TRBJ2-2; D might be TRBD1 or TRBD2, each matching 5 bases. The CDR3 consists of 14 residues. Germline lookup yields CDR1 DFQATT and CDR2 SNEGSKA (reference sequence). Trimming took off 8 bases at V and 4 bases at J, with 17 bases between the two ends. This CDR3 is CSTTSWGSTGELFF. As DNA, the CDR3 is TGCAGTACCACGAGCTGGGGGAGCACCGGGGAGCTGTTTTTT.

As regards this clonotype: A junction end diverges from the germline sequence, so it may reflect a read error. This chain links TRBV5-1 with TRBJ1-4, with 10 bases aligning to TRBD1. The CDR3 is made up of 17 amino acids. CDR1 is SGHRS, CDR2 YFSETQ, per germline. The CDR3 protein is CPSSLDSWTGGGEKLFF. The CDR3 DNA is TGCCCCAGCAGCTTGGATTCCTGGACAGGGGGAGGTGAAAAACTGTTTTTT.

Worth noting for this clonotype: The conserved final phenylalanine or tryptophan is absent from the CDR3, which likely points to a read error. V and J are TRBV20-1 and TRBJ2-2; TRBD2 aligns across 12 bases. Germline V gives CDR1 DFQATT, CDR2 SNEGSKA (reference sequence). This CDR3 contains 19 residues. Germline trimming cut 5 bases from V and 6 bases from J; bases unmatched to any gene: 19. The CDR3 loop is CSAHHPGSSGRAVSGELFS. CDR3 coding DNA: TGCAGTGCTCATCACCCCGGGTCTAGCGGGAGGGCCGTGTCCGGGGAGCTGTTTTCT.

The chain recombines TRBV11-3 with TRBJ2-1; D gene unclear. The CDR3 is 13 amino acids. Germline CDR1 SGHNT, CDR2 YENEEA. CDR3 DNA: TGTGCTAGAAGCTTAGGACGCTACAATGAGCAGTTCTTC. Translation gives CARSLGRYNEQFF.